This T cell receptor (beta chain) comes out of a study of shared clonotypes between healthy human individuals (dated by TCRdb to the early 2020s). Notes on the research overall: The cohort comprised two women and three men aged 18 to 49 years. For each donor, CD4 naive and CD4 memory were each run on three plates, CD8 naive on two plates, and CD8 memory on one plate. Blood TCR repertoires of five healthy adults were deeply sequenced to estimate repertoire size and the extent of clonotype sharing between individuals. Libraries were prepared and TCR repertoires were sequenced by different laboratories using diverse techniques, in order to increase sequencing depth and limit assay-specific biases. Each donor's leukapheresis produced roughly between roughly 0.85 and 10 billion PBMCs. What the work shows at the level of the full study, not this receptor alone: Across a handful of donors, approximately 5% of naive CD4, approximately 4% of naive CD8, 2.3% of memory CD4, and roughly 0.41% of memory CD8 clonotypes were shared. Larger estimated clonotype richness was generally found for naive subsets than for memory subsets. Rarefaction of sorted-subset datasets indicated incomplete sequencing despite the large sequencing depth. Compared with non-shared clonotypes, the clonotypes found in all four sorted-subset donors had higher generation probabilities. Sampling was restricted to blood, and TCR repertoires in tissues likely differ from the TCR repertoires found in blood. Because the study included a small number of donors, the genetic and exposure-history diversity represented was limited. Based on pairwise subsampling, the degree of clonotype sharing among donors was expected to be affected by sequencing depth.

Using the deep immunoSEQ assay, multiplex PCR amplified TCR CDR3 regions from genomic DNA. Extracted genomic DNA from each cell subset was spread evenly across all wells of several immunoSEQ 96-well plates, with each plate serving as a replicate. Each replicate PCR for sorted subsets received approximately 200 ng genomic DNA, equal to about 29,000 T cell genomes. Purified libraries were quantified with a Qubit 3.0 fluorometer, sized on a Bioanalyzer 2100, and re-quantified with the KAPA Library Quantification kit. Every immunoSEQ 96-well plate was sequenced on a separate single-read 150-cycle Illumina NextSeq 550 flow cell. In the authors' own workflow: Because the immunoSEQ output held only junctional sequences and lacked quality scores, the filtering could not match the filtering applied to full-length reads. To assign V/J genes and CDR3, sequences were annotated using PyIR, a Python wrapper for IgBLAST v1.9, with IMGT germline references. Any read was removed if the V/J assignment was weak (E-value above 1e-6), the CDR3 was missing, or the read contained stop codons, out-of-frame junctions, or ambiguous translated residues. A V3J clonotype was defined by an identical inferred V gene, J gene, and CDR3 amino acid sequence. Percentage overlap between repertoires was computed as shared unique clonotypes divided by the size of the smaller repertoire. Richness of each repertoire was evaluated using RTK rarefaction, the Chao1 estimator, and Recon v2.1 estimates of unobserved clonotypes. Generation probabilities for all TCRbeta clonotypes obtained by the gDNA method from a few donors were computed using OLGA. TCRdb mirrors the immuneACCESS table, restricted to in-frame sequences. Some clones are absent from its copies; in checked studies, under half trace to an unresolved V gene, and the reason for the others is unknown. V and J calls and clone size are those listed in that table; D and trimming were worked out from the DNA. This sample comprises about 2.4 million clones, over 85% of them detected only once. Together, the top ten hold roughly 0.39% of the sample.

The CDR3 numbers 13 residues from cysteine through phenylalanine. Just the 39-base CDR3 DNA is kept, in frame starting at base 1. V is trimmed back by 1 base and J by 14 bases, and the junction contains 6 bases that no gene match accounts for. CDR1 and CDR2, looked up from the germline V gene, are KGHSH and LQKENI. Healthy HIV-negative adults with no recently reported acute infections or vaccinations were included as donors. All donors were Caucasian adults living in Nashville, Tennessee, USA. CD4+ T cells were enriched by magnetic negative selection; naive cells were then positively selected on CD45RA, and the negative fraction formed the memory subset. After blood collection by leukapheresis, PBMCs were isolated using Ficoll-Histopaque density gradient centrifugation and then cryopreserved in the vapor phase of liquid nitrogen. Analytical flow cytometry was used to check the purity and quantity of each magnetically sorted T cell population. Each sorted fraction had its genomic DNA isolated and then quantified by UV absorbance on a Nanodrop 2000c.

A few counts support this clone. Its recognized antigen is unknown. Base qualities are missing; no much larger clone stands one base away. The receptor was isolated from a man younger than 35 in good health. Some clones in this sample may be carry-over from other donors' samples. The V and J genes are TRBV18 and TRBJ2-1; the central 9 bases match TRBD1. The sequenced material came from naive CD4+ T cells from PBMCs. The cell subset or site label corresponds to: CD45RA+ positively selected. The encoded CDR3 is CASSPRDREYEFF. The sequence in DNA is TGTGCCAGCTCACCACGGGACAGGGAGTATGAGTTCTTC.